This T cell receptor (beta chain) was sequenced during a study of T cell repertoires in cytomegalovirus infection. Overall study context: Recently identified HLA-C-restricted CMV epitopes were among the peptides used. Indicated by public TCR beta signatures were CMV infection and matching HLA type. Study observations and caveats: Individuals carrying CMV plus the relevant HLA were identified by cumulative frequency of public TCR beta families. There were HLA-C-restricted CMV-specific TCR beta clonotypes dominating the ex vivo response.

MiXCR was run by TCRdb on the reads, yielding one entry per CDR3 protein. The data show some 920,000 distinct CDR3 sequences, with around a third seen just once and over 13% held by the top ten. Trimming cost V 5 bases and J 4 bases; bases outside gene matches: 7. Germline V gene lookup returns CDR1 MNHEY and CDR2 SMNVEV (reference sequence). The length of the CDR3 is 14 residues. This clonotype has more than one count but fewer than ten. The antigen remains unidentified. V usage is TRBV27 and J usage is TRBJ2-7; 8 nucleotides align to TRBD1. Sequences were derived from cultured CD8+ T cells from PBMCs, sampled from culture after CMV antigen stimulation. The receptor's source is a human donor in good health (CMV status not recorded). Some clones in this sample may be carry-over from other donors' samples. This CDR3 is CASSRTGPGYEQYF. The CDR3 DNA reads TGTGCCAGCAGTAGGACAGGGCCTGGGTACGAGCAGTACTTC.